These 25 T cell receptor beta chains were sequenced from one sample in a study of CD8+CD57+ T cells in acquired aplastic anemia. Patients who underwent sequencing had shown CD8+CD57+ cell expansion by flow cytometry. The TCR beta profiling, which covered VDJ combination and CDR3 sequence, was carried out using genomic DNA as the template. TCRdb reprocessed the reads with MiXCR, giving one entry per CDR3 protein. This sample yields around 200,000 distinct CDR3 sequences, of which more than 55% are seen a single time; around three fifths belongs to the top ten. The sample comprised sorted CD4+, CD8+, or CD8+CD57+ T cells (not recorded which) from PBMCs. The receptors originated from a human donor with aplastic anemia.

The chain couples TRBV25-1 to TRBJ2-7; D uncertain. The V gene lost 0 bases and the J gene lost 5 bases, with 20 bases spanning the gap. This CDR3 has 17 residues. Germline CDR1 is MGHDK and CDR2 is SYGVNS. This CDR3 is CASSEYGRGPRGDEQYF. CDR3 bases: TGTGCCAGCAGTGAATACGGGCGCGGCCCAAGAGGCGACGAGCAGTACTTC.

The V and J genes are TRBV6-1 and TRBJ1-2, with 12 bases fitting TRBD1. Per the germline V gene, CDR1 is MNHNS and CDR2 is SASEGT. V was pared by 2 bases and J by 2 bases, with 12 bases of the junction left unmatched. This CDR3 has 19 residues. The CDR3 DNA follows: TGTGCCAGCAGTGAATTCGGGGGACAGGGGGCGAAGGGGAACTATGGCTACACCTTC. This translates into CASSEFGGQGAKGNYGYTF.

Only a few counts were recorded for this clonotype. The V gene is TRBV7-2, the J gene TRBJ1-1; no definite D call. Trimming shortened V by 0 bases and J by 0 bases, and 8 bases separated the two germline ends. The CDR3 spans 15 residues. CDR1 is SGHTA and CDR2 is FQGNSA in the germline V gene. The CDR3 DNA sequence: TGTGCCAGCAGCTTAGCATTCAGGATGAACACTGAAGCTTTCTTT. It yields the protein CASSLAFRMNTEAFF.

The chain employs TRBV20-1 and TRBJ2-5; D is perhaps TRBD1 (6 bases). CDR3 length: 15 residues. Deletions cut 4 bases from V and 5 bases from J, with 20 bases between. CDR1 is DFQATT, CDR2 SNEGSKA, per germline (reference sequence). CDR3 nucleotide sequence: TGCAGTGCTACAACCGGGACACACTTACGGGAGACCCAGTACTTC. Translation gives CSATTGTHLRETQYF.

J is TRBJ1-3 and V is TRBV12-3 or TRBV12-4; D is uncertain. Trimming removed 6 bases from V and 0 bases from J, with 6 bases in between. The CDR3 contains 13 residues. The CDR3 DNA reads as TGTGCCAGCAGGGATAACTCTGGAAACACCATATATTTT. Amino acids: CASRDNSGNTIYF.

CDR3 bases: TGCAGTGCTTCAGACAGATCCTACGAGCAGTACTTC. This codes for CSASDRSYEQYF. V gene TRBV20-1 combines with J gene TRBJ2-7, with a weak D call TRBD1 (5 bases). The germline CDR1 and CDR2 sequences are DFQATT and SNEGSKA (reference sequence). V was shortened by 5 bases and J by 1 base, with 9 bases between the two germline ends. There are 12 residues in the CDR3.

The V and J genes are TRBV5-1 and TRBJ2-7, with TRBD1 matching over 10 bases. V gave up 4 bases and J gave up 1 base; unmatched junction bases: 8. CDR3 length: 16 amino acids. Germline values: CDR1 SGHRS, CDR2 YFSETQ. Here the CDR3 reads CASSPDGTGVSYEQYF. Here the CDR3 DNA reads TGCGCCAGCAGCCCCGACGGGACAGGGGTGTCCTACGAGCAGTACTTC.

This clonotype was observed a handful of times. The rearrangement joins TRBV7-8 to TRBJ2-5; D tentatively fits TRBD1 or TRBD2 (6 bases each). This CDR3 has 18 residues. Germline V lookup: CDR1 SGHVS, CDR2 FQNEAQ. Trimming stripped 2 bases from V and 0 bases from J, with 19 bases between. The CDR3 DNA follows: TGTGCCAGCAGCTTACTCCCTTGGGGGGCTCAGTACCAAGAGACCCAGTACTTC. As protein: CASSLLPWGAQYQETQYF.

The chain carries TRBV5-1 and TRBJ1-6; no clear D gene. The ends were cut back, 4 bases at V and 0 bases at J, with 2 bases in the middle. Germline V lookup: CDR1 SGHRS, CDR2 YFSETQ. CDR3 size: 13 residues. CDR3 region: CASSASYNSPLHF. For the CDR3, the DNA is TGCGCCAGCAGCGCCTCCTATAATTCACCCCTCCACTTT.

The V and J genes are TRBV19 and TRBJ2-7, with 8 nucleotides matching TRBD1. The CDR3 runs to 15 residues. The J segment lost 4 bases and the V segment lost 9 bases, leaving 14 bases of the junction unmatched. The germline gives CDR1 LNHDA, CDR2 SQIVND (reference sequence). This CDR3 is CASQEGQGASYEQYF. The CDR3 region has the DNA TGTGCCAGCCAGGAGGGGCAGGGGGCTTCATACGAGCAGTACTTC.

The chain recombines TRBV12-3 or TRBV12-4 with TRBJ1-2; a weak D match, TRBD1 (6 bases). V lost 6 bases and J 4 bases, leaving 12 bases between the germline ends. The CDR3 has 13 amino acids. The CDR3: CASSPGQFYGYTF. CDR3 bases: TGTGCCAGCAGCCCAGGACAGTTCTATGGCTACACCTTC.

The chain is built from TRBV14 and TRBJ1-6; the D gene is possibly TRBD1 (5 bases). The V gene lost 4 bases and the J gene lost 8 bases, with 15 bases spanning the gap. This CDR3 has 15 amino acids. Germline assignment: CDR1 SGHDN and CDR2 FVKESK. CDR3 nucleotide sequence: TGTGCCAGCAGCCCTGGCCGGGACGGATATTCACCCCTCCACTTT. Its protein is CASSPGRDGYSPLHF.

This chain uses TRBV19 with TRBJ2-1; 11 nucleotides line up with TRBD2. V was pared by 3 bases and J by 4 bases, with 2 bases of the junction left unmatched. The CDR3 loop spans 15 amino acids. Germline values: CDR1 LNHDA, CDR2 SQIVND (reference sequence). For the CDR3, the DNA is TGTGCCAGTAGTATGAGACTAGCGGGATACAATGAGCAGTTCTTC. Translating it yields CASSMRLAGYNEQFF.

The chain is built from TRBV25-1 and TRBJ2-3; 9 bases are shared with TRBD2. Germline V CDR1 and CDR2: MGHDK, SYGVNS. The CDR3 spans 19 residues. Trimming took 2 bases from V and 0 from J; bases not matched to a gene: 12. CDR3 in amino acids: CASSEVWGGRAESTDTQYF. The CDR3 region has the DNA TGTGCCAGCAGTGAAGTTTGGGGCGGGAGGGCCGAGAGCACAGATACGCAGTATTTT. Full variable domain (missing parts from reference TRBV25-1 and TRBJ2-3): EADIYQTPRYLVIGTGKKITLECSQTMGHDKMYWYQQDPGMELHLIHYSYGVNSTEKGDLSSESTVSRIRTEHFPLTLESARPSHTSQYLCASSEVWGGRAESTDTQYFGPGTRLTVL.

The chain carries TRBV10-3 and TRBJ2-6; D is perhaps TRBD1 or TRBD2 (5 bases each). The CDR3 contains 17 residues. The V and J ends lost 0 bases and 0 bases respectively, with 9 bases between them. CDR1 and CDR2 (germline): ENHRY, SYGVKD. The chain's CDR3 is CAISESTGPSGANVLTF. The CDR3 region has the DNA TGTGCCATCAGTGAGTCGACGGGACCCTCTGGGGCCAACGTCCTGACTTTC.

This sequence joins TRBV5-5 and TRBJ1-4; D is unresolved. The CDR3 covers 13 residues. V was shortened by 10 bases and J by 5 bases, with 15 bases between the two germline ends. CDR1 and CDR2 (germline): SGHKS, YYEKEE (reference sequence). Written as DNA, the CDR3 is TGTGCCCTCTGGGTCGAGGCGAATGAAAAACTGTTTTTT. This translates into CALWVEANEKLFF. The entire variable domain, with the rest obtained from reference TRBV5-5 and TRBJ1-4, is as follows: DAGVTQSPTHLIKTRGQQVTLRCSPISGHKSVSWYQQVLGQGPQFIFQYYEKEERGRGNFPDRFSARQFPNYSSELNVNALLLGDSALYLCALWVEANEKLFFGSGTQLSVL.

The chain has TRBV20-1 and TRBJ2-7; a weak D match, TRBD1 (6 bases). The V end lost 4 bases, the J end lost 4 bases, and 14 bases lay between the germline ends. There are 13 residues in the CDR3. Per the germline V gene, CDR1 is DFQATT and CDR2 is SNEGSKA (reference sequence). CDR3 DNA sequence: TGCAGTGCTAAATCCGGGCAGGGGTACGAGCAGTACTTC. Translation: CSAKSGQGYEQYF.

This clonotype was picked up many times. The rearrangement links TRBV6-5 to TRBJ1-1; TRBD1 might be the D (6 bases). The germline V gene encodes CDR1 MNHEY and CDR2 SVGAGI. Trimming removed 6 bases from V and 1 base from J, with 15 bases in between. The CDR3 is 15 amino acids. The CDR3 loop reads CASSSNAQGNTEAFF. DNA of the CDR3: TGTGCCAGCAGCTCGAACGCACAGGGGAACACTGAAGCTTTCTTT.

The chain carries TRBV2 and TRBJ2-1; D not resolved. Germline CDR1 and CDR2: SNHLY and FYNNEI. Trimming left V 6 bases short and J 5 bases short, with 8 bases between. The CDR3 has 12 amino acids. CDR3 amino acids: CASRRPNNEQFF. CDR3 nucleotide sequence: TGTGCCAGCAGAAGACCGAACAATGAGCAGTTCTTC. Drawing the rest from reference TRBV2 and TRBJ2-1, the complete variable domain is EPEVTQTPSHQVTQMGQEVILRCVPISNHLYFYWYRQILGQKVEFLVSFYNNEISEKSEIFDDQFSVERPDGSNFTLKIRSTKLEDSAMYFCASRRPNNEQFFGPGTRLTVL.

The CDR3 region has the DNA TGCAGTGCTAGGGACGGAACCTATGGCTACACCTTC. Encoded protein: CSARDGTYGYTF. V and J are TRBV20-1 and TRBJ1-2; D remains unclear. This CDR3 has 12 amino acids. V was shortened by 3 bases and J by 4 bases, with 9 bases between the two germline ends. The germline gives CDR1 DFQATT, CDR2 SNEGSKA (reference sequence).

This clonotype was picked up a small number of times. The J gene is TRBJ2-1, the V gene TRBV15; 8 bases are shared with TRBD1. This CDR3 comprises 14 residues. Trimming cost V 3 bases and J 8 bases; bases outside gene matches: 6. From germline, CDR1 is LNHNV and CDR2 YYDKDF (reference sequence). The DNA of the CDR3 is TGTGCCACCAGCAGGGACAGGGAAACCGATGAGCAGTTCTTC. This translates into CATSRDRETDEQFF. Supplemented by reference TRBV15 and TRBJ2-1, the full variable domain reads DAMVIQNPRYQVTQFGKPVTLSCSQTLNHNVMYWYQQKSSQAPKLLFHYYDKDFNNEADTPDNFQSRRPNTSFCFLDIRSPGLGDTAMYLCATSRDRETDEQFFGPGTRLTVL.

V is TRBV5-1 and J is TRBJ1-1; D unclear. Germline CDR1 SGHRS, CDR2 YFSETQ. Trimming stripped 3 bases from V and 1 base from J, with 7 bases between. There are 13 residues in the CDR3. CDR3 bases: TGCGCCAGCAGCTCTGCGGAGAACACTGAAGCTTTCTTT. Translating gives CASSSAENTEAFF.

Regarding this clonotype: A read error may be the cause here, since a much bigger clone is one base away. V and J are TRBV7-9 and TRBJ2-3; D may match TRBD1 or TRBD2 (5 bases each). Trimming cost V 0 bases and J 7 bases, with 14 bases left between them. This CDR3 contains 15 residues. The germline V gene encodes CDR1 SEHNR and CDR2 FQNEAQ (reference sequence). The CDR3, as DNA: TGTGCCAGCAGCTTAGCCCCCGCCTGGGGGAATACGCAGTATTTT. Protein sequence: CASSLAPAWGNTQYF.

On this clonotype: An end of the junction does not agree with germline; a read error may underlie this. The chain recombines TRBV4-2 with TRBJ1-1; D gene ambiguous. This CDR3 region has 14 residues. The germline V gene has CDR1 LGHNA and CDR2 YNFKEQ. CDR3 nucleotides: TGTGCCAGCAGCTTGGGTCCAACCCCCACTGAGGCTTTCTTT. Its translation is CASSLGPTPTEAFF.

This chain uses TRBV19 with TRBJ2-6; TRBD1 agrees at 11 bases. V shed 10 bases and J 3 bases; nucleotides not matched to a gene: 5. This CDR3 comprises 15 residues. Germline V gene lookup returns CDR1 LNHDA and CDR2 SQIVND (reference sequence). The DNA of the CDR3 is TGTGCCACGGACAGGGGGCGGTTTGGGGCCAACGTCCTGACTTTC. Its protein is CATDRGRFGANVLTF. Full variable domain (missing parts from reference TRBV19 and TRBJ2-6): DGGITQSPKYLFRKEGQNVTLSCEQNLNHDAMYWYRQDPGQGLRLIYYSQIVNDFQKGDIAEGYSVSREKKESFPLTVTSAQKNPTAFYLCATDRGRFGANVLTFGAGSRLTVL.